This T cell receptor beta chain was recorded in a study of identifying expanded T cells in peripheral blood. Healthy donors had no documented immune events, such as infections, while sampled. This table comes from immunoSEQ multiplex PCR, and its TCRdb copy is limited to in-frame clones, with some not included. The sample lists tens of thousands of clones, nearly 90% seen once, with approximately 5.3% in the top ten. CDR3 size: 13 residues. The V gene lost 5 bases and the J gene lost 9 bases, with 14 bases spanning the gap. Germline lookup yields CDR1 SEHNR and CDR2 FQNEAQ (reference sequence). For this clone: Its antigen is currently unknown.

Study-wide results and caveats: Roughly two-week clone count variance significantly increased as total template count grew.

The sequenced sample consisted of blood. The sequence came from a person aged 18 to 75 in good health. The gene calls are TRBV7-9 and TRBJ2-1; perhaps TRBD2 as D (5 bases). The CDR3 loop is CASSALQAGEQFF. The CDR3 DNA follows: TGTGCCAGCAGCGCGCTTCAGGCGGGTGAGCAGTTCTTC.